This is a list of T cell receptor beta chains from one sample in a study of blood T cell repertoires in COVID-19. Some clones are missing from TCRdb's copy, which holds only in-frame ones; the method was immunoSEQ multiplex PCR. This sample carries a few hundred thousand clones, around 83% of them seen once, and the ten largest clones take 3.5% to 4%. Sample: peripheral blood. These receptors were collected from a man between 18 and 35 years old with active or convalescent COVID-19. Each CDR3 is given with its conserved first and last residue. The D gene is left open where the match is weak. Clone sizes are given selectively: once, few, many, or a class where the clone is expanded.

j_gene | v_gene | abundance | d_gene | CDR3nt | CDR3aa
TRBJ2-5 | TRBV20-1 | NA | NA | TGCAGTGCCATCCCCGGGGAGACCCAGTACTTC | CSAIPGETQYF
TRBJ2-7 | TRBV19 | NA | TRBD1 | TGTGCCAGTAGCGACAGGGGCGTGCGGGAGCAGTACTTC | CASSDRGVREQYF
TRBJ1-6 | TRBV5-1 | NA | TRBD1 | TGCGCCAGCAGCTTGACCGGGACAGGGGGGGCGTCCGATAATTCACCCCTCCACTTT | CASSLTGTGGASDNSPLHF
TRBJ2-1 | TRBV7-9 | NA | NA | TGTGCCAGCAGCCAAAACCGACAGAACGATGAGCAGTTCTTC | CASSQNRQNDEQFF
TRBJ2-7 | TRBV4-1 | once | NA | TGCGCCAGCAGCCAACGGGAGATGTCTTGGGAGCAGTACTTC | CASSQREMSWEQYF
TRBJ1-1 | TRBV5-4 | NA | TRBD1 | TGTGCCAGCAGCCCTGGGACAGGGGGCACGTTTAGAGTGTCTGAAGCTTTCTTT | CASSPGTGGTFRVSEAFF
TRBJ2-1 | TRBV4-1 | once | TRBD2 | TGCGCCAGCAGCCAAGGCCGGACTAGCGGGACCAACAATGAGCAGTTCTTC | CASSQGRTSGTNNEQFF
TRBJ2-2 | TRBV7-3 | NA | NA | TGTGCCAGCAGCTTTAAAAACACCGGGGAGCTGTTTTTT | CASSFKNTGELFF
TRBJ1-1 | TRBV6-5 | NA | NA | TGTGCCAGCAGCCTTACAGGGTTTTCGGAGACTGAAGCTTTCTTT | CASSLTGFSETEAFF
TRBJ2-7 | TRBV11-2 | few | TRBD1 | TGTGCCAGCAGCTCCGGGGACAGGGTACGCGAGCAGTACTTC | CASSSGDRVREQYF
TRBJ1-1 | TRBV2 | NA | NA | TGTGCCAGCGGTAACAGTTGGCCTAAGGACACTGAAGCTTTCTTT | CASGNSWPKDTEAFF
TRBJ1-5 | TRBV6-5 | NA | TRBD1 | TGTGCCAGCAGTTACTCGAGACAGGGACCCCAGCATTTT | CASSYSRQGPQHF
TRBJ1-2 | TRBV7-2 | NA | TRBD1 | TGTGCCAGCAGCTCTTATACTGGGACAGGGTTGAGTGGCTACACCTTC | CASSSYTGTGLSGYTF
TRBJ1-5 | TRBV28 | NA | NA | TGTGCCAGCAGCGTCCTAACAGTATTGCTCGCGAGCAATCAGCCCCAGCATTTT | CASSVLTVLLASNQPQHF
TRBJ1-1 | TRBV18 | NA | TRBD1 | TGTGCCAGCTCACAGGGACAGGGCGGGGGCACTGAAGCTTTCTTT | CASSQGQGGGTEAFF
TRBJ2-5 | TRBV2 | NA | NA | TGTGCCAGCAGTACGGGGTTAGGGGAGACCCAGTACTTC | CASSTGLGETQYF
TRBJ1-3 | TRBV18 | NA | TRBD1 | TGTGCCAGCTCACCACAGGACAGGGGACACACCATATATTTT | CASSPQDRGHTIYF
TRBJ2-2 | TRBV5-4 | NA | TRBD2 | TGTGCCAGCAGCTTCCTAGCGGGAGGCGCCCCTGGGGAGCTGTTTTTT | CASSFLAGGAPGELFF
TRBJ2-3 | TRBV9 | NA | TRBD1 | TGTGCCAGCAGCGTAACAGGGGGCATGAGCACAGATACGCAGTATTTT | CASSVTGGMSTDTQYF
TRBJ2-2 | TRBV10-3 | NA | TRBD2 | TGTGCCATCAGTGACCTCGGGAGGGGGTCCCTGTTTTTT | CAISDLGRGSLFF
TRBJ1-4 | TRBV27 | NA | NA | TGTGCCAGCAGTTCCTTTGCCCCCGCCCTAGGCCTCCACGGTGCAACTAATGAAAAACTGTTTTTT | CASSSFAPALGLHGATNEKLFF
TRBJ1-6 | TRBV19 | NA | NA | TGTGCCAGTAGTCCCCTGGACTATTCACCCCTCCACTTT | CASSPLDYSPLHF
TRBJ2-7 | TRBV5-4 | NA | TRBD2 | TGTGCCAGCAGCAGGGGACTAGCGGGAGGTGCCGAGCAGTACTTC | CASSRGLAGGAEQYF
TRBJ1-5 | TRBV19 | NA | NA | TGTGCCAGTAGTATGACTGGAGATTGGCCCCAGCATTTT | CASSMTGDWPQHF
TRBJ2-7 | TRBV4-3 | NA | NA | TGCGCCAGCAGCCAAGATCGGTGGAGTCAGTCCCCTTACGAGCAGTACTTC | CASSQDRWSQSPYEQYF
TRBJ1-2 | TRBV5-1 | NA | NA | TGCGCCAGCAGCTTGACCGGGAATAACTATGGCTACACCTTC | CASSLTGNNYGYTF
TRBJ2-3 | TRBV2 | once | TRBD2 | TGTGCCAGTCTTTTGGCTAGCGGGGGAAAAGATACGCAGTATTTT | CASLLASGGKDTQYF
TRBJ2-6 | TRBV19 | NA | TRBD2 | TGTGCCAGTAGTATCTGGGGGGGGTTTTTCTCTGGGGCCAACGTCCTGACTTTC | CASSIWGGFFSGANVLTF
TRBJ2-1 | TRBV3-1/TRBV3-2 | NA | NA | TGTGCCAGCAGCCAAGATATGGGGGAGGAATACAATGAGCAGTTCTTC | CASSQDMGEEYNEQFF
TRBJ2-6 | TRBV5-4 | NA | NA | TGTGCCAGCAGCTCGTATTCAGTTGGGGCCAACGTCCTGACTTTC | CASSSYSVGANVLTF
TRBJ2-7 | TRBV7-3 | once | NA | TGTGCCAGCAGCGAATGGGGGCCAGGACGGACGTACGAGCAGTACTTC | CASSEWGPGRTYEQYF
TRBJ1-1 | TRBV4-1 | NA | TRBD1 | TGCGCCAGCAGCCAAGGGACAGGGACCCTTTTTGAAGCTTTCTTT | CASSQGTGTLFEAFF
TRBJ1-2 | TRBV6-5 | NA | TRBD1 | TGTGCCAGCAGGTATCCAGGACAGGGAGAGAGCTACACCTTC | CASRYPGQGESYTF
TRBJ2-7 | TRBV5-1 | NA | NA | TGCGCCAGCCGCCGGGGTAGGAACGAGCAGTACTTC | CASRRGRNEQYF
TRBJ2-1 | TRBV3-1/TRBV3-2 | NA | TRBD2 | TGTGCCAGCAGCCAAGAATTAACGGGGGGGACTTACAATGAGCAGTTCTTC | CASSQELTGGTYNEQFF
TRBJ2-7 | TRBV5-6 | NA | NA | TGTGCCAGCAGCTTGCGCAGGGCCCGAAATGGGCAGTACTTC | CASSLRRARNGQYF
TRBJ1-1 | TRBV5-4 | NA | NA | TGTGCCAGCAGACCGAGTTGGAACACTGAAGCTTTCTTT | CASRPSWNTEAFF
TRBJ1-1 | TRBV14 | NA | NA | TGTGCCAGCAGCCAAGTTGGATGGGAGGTTTGGGCGAACACTGAAGCTTTCTTT | CASSQVGWEVWANTEAFF
TRBJ2-7 | TRBV27 | once | NA | TGTGCCAGCAGTTTCGGGAGTACCCACGAGCAGTACTTC | CASSFGSTHEQYF
TRBJ2-7 | TRBV6-2/TRBV6-3 | NA | TRBD1 | TGTGCCAGCAGTTATAGTCCGGGACAGAGCTACGAGCAGTACTTC | CASSYSPGQSYEQYF
TRBJ1-1 | TRBV28 | NA | TRBD1 | TGTGCCAGCAGGACAGGGGGAAGGGTACCGAACACTGAAGCTTTCTTT | CASRTGGRVPNTEAFF
TRBJ1-1 | TRBV19 | NA | NA | TGTGCCAGTAGTATAGCTACAGGGAGCACTGAAGCTTTCTTT | CASSIATGSTEAFF
TRBJ1-2 | TRBV9 | NA | TRBD1 | TGTGCCAGCAGCGCCACAGGGGGCTCTTACTATGGCTACACCTTC | CASSATGGSYYGYTF
TRBJ2-7 | TRBV27 | once | TRBD2 | TGTGCCAGCAGCCCGACGAGGCGGGGGGACTACGAGCAGTACTTC | CASSPTRRGDYEQYF
TRBJ1-4 | TRBV15 | NA | TRBD1 | TGTGCCACCAGCGGGGGACAGGGGTGGGAAAAACTGTTTTTT | CATSGGQGWEKLFF
TRBJ2-3 | TRBV2 | NA | NA | TGTGCCAGCGAGGGGGACACAGATACGCAGTATTTT | CASEGDTDTQYF